The clone carrying this TCR beta chain has only one observation. Per the germline V gene, CDR1 is SEHNR and CDR2 is FQNEAQ (reference sequence). The V and J ends lost 4 bases and 5 bases, in that order; junction bases with no gene match: 7. The CDR3 length is 15 residues. This entry belongs to a study of blood T cell repertoires in COVID-19. Overall study context: PBMCs, B-cell-depleted T cells, or T cells were the source of the cDNA or gDNA that made up the material.

The table came from immunoSEQ multiplex PCR; TCRdb's copy has only in-frame clones and leaves some out. The sample holds 260,000 or so clones, over 80% seen once. Participants were aged roughly 18 to 89 years from 20 to 30 US areas. The chain couples TRBV7-9 to TRBJ2-2; TRBD1 matches 7 bases. This TCR was recovered from a woman aged 25 to 45 with acute COVID-19. Specimen: PBMCs or T cells enriched from blood (not recorded which). The CDR3 bases are TGTGCCAGCAGCTCTCCGACAGGGCCGACCGGGGAGCTGTTTTTT. As protein: CASSSPTGPTGELFF.